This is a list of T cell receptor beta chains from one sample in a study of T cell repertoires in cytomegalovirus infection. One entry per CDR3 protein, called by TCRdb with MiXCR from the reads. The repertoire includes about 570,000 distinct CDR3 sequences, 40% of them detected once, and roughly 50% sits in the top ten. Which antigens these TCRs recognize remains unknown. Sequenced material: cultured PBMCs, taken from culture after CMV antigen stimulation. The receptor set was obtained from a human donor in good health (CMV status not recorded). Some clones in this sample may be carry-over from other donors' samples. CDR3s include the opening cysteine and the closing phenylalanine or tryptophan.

CASSLGGTGPRDTEAFF TRBJ1-1 TRBV7-6
CASSLTDGVLYNEQFF TRBJ2-1 TRBV4-3
CASSPTGRGETQYF TRBJ2-5 TRBV27
CASSLWGGANEQFF TRBJ2-1 TRBV28
CASSLEPGGTDTQYF TRBJ2-3 TRBV7-2
CASSQEARRKNTEAFF TRBJ1-1 TRBV4-1
CASSAEGGLVGLSQYF TRBJ2-3 TRBV9
CASSFGQHYNSPLHF TRBJ1-6 TRBV7-6
CASHGQTNYGYTF TRBJ1-2 TRBV2
CASSQMEGAYEQYF TRBJ2-7 TRBV7-8
CASNFRGDTQYF TRBJ2-3 TRBV7-9
CASSSFGRSNSPLHF TRBJ1-6 TRBV6-2/TRBV6-3
CASSRGQGLSTDTQYF TRBJ2-3 TRBV6-2/TRBV6-3
CASSYPGPNNEQFF TRBJ2-1 TRBV12-3/TRBV12-4
CASSPTPPTGLTEAFF TRBJ1-1 TRBV7-6
CSARIGDTEAFF TRBJ1-1 TRBV20-1
CASSHVRDRRGEQYF TRBJ2-7 TRBV5-1
CSASGESSYEQYF TRBJ2-7 TRBV20-1
CARGDSRGPGTQYF TRBJ2-3 TRBV6-1
CASSLAIGTTNEKLFF TRBJ1-4 TRBV12-3/TRBV12-4
CASSQSLLGVLTF TRBJ2-6 TRBV14
CASSSLGMNTEAFF TRBJ1-1 TRBV7-2
CSARSRNTGELFF TRBJ2-2 TRBV20-1
CASSLTGLQPQHF TRBJ1-5 TRBV19
CASGSRSRDNEQFF TRBJ2-1 TRBV12-5
CSARAGTLGNTIYF TRBJ1-3 TRBV20-1
CASRPGLATDTQYF TRBJ2-3 TRBV2
CASSPGGWKLFF TRBJ1-4 TRBV6-5
CASSFYRAGRDTQYF TRBJ2-3 TRBV27
CASSSLGTDGTDTQYF TRBJ2-3 TRBV6-6
CASSQAGGDEQYF TRBJ2-7 TRBV4-2
CASSPMGQALRSGNTIYF TRBJ1-3 TRBV12-3/TRBV12-4
CASSVGQAADTQYF TRBJ2-3 TRBV7-2